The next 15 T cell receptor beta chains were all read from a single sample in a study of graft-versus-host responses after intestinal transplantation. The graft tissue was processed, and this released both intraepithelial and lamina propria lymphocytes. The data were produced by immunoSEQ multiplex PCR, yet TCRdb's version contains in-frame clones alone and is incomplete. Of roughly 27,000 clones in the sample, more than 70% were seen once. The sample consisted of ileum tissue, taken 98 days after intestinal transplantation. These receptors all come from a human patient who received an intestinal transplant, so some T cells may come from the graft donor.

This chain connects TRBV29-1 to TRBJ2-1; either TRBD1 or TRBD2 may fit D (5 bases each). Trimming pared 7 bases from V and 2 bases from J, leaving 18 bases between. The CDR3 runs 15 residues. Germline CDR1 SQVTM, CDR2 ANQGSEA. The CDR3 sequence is CSAPYSEGTYNEQFF. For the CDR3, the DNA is TGCAGCGCCCCTTATAGTGAGGGGACCTACAATGAGCAGTTCTTC.

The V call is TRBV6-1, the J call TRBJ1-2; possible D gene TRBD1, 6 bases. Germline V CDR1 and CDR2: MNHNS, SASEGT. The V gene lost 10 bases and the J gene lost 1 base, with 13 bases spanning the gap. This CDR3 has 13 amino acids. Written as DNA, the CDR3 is TGTGCCACTAGGGGGTCCAATAACTATGGCTACACCTTC. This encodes CATRGSNNYGYTF.

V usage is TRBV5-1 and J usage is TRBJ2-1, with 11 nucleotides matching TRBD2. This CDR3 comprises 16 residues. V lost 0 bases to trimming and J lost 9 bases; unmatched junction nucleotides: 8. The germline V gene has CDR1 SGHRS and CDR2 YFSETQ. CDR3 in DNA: TGCGCCAGCAGCTTGGGGCGTAGCGGGGGGGCGGGTGAGCAGTTCTTC. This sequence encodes CASSLGRSGGAGEQFF.

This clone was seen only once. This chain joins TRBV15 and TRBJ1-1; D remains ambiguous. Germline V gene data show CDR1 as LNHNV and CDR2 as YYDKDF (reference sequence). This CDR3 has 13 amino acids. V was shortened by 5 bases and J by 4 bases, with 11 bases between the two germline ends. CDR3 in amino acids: CATSEGASTEAFF. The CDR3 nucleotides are TGTGCCACCAGCGAGGGAGCGAGCACTGAAGCTTTCTTT.

The CDR3 region is CASSFGGYSNQPQHF. The CDR3 bases are TGTGCCAGCAGCTTTGGGGGCTATAGCAATCAGCCCCAGCATTTT. The chain uses TRBV7-2 and TRBJ1-5; possible D gene TRBD1, 6 bases. Trimming removed 3 bases at V and 0 bases at J, with 9 bases between. The CDR3 is 15 amino acids. Germline loops: CDR1 SGHTA, CDR2 FQGNSA.

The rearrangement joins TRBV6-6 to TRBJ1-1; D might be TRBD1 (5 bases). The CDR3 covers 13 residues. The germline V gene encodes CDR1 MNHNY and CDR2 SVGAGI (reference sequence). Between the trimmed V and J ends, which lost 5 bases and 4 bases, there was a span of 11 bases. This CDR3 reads CASSQGGVTEAFF. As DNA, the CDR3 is TGTGCCAGCAGTCAGGGCGGGGTCACTGAAGCTTTCTTT.

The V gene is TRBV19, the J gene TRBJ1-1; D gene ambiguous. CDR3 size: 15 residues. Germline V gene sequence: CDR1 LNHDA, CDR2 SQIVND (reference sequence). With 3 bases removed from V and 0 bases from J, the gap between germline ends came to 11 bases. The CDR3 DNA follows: TGTGCCAGTAGTATGTGGAGGCTGATGAACACTGAAGCTTTCTTT. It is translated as CASSMWRLMNTEAFF.

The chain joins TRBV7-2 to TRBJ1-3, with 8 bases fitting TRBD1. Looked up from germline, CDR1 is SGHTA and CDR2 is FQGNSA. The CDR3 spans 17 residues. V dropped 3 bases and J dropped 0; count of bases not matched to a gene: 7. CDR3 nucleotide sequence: TGTGCCAGCAGCTTGTGGGGACAGGTGATCTCTGGAAACACCATATATTTT. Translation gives CASSLWGQVISGNTIYF. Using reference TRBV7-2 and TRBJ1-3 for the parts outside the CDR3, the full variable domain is GAGVSQSPSNKVTEKGKDVELRCDPISGHTALYWYRQSLGQGLEFLIYFQGNSAPDKSGLPSDRFSAERTGGSVSTLTIQRTQQEDSAVYLCASSLWGQVISGNTIYFGEGSWLTVV.

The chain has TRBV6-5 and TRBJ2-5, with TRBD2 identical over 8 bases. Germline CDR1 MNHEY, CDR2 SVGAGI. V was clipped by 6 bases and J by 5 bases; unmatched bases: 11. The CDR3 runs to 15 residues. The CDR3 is CASSVGGGHGETQYF. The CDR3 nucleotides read TGTGCCAGCAGCGTCGGGGGGGGGCATGGGGAGACCCAGTACTTC.

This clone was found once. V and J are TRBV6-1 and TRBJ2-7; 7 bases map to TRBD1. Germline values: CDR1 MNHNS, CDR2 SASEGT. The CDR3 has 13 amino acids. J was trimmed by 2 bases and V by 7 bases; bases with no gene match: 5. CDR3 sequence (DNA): TGTGCCAGCAAAGACAGGGTCACCTACGAGCAGTACTTC. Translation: CASKDRVTYEQYF.

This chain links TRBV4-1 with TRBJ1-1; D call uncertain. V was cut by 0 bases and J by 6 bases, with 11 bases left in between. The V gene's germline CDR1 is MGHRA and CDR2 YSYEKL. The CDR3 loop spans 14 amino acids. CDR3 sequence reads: CASSQEPGEAEAFF. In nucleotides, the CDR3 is TGCGCCAGCAGCCAAGAGCCCGGTGAGGCTGAAGCTTTCTTT.

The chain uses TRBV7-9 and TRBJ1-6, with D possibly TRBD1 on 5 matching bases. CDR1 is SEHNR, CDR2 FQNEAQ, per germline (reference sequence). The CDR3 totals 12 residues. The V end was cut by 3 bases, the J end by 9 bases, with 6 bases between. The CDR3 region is CASSLGGSPLHF. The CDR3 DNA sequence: TGTGCCAGCAGCTTGGGGGGTTCACCCCTCCACTTT.

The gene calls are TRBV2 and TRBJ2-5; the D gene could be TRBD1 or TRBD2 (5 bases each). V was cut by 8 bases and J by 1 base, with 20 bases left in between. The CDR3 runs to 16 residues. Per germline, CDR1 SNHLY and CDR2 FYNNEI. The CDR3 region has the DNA TGTGCCAGCTTATTGTGGGGCGGGCCAATCCAAGAGACCCAGTACTTC. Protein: CASLLWGGPIQETQYF. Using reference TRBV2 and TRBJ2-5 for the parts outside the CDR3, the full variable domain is EPEVTQTPSHQVTQMGQEVILRCVPISNHLYFYWYRQILGQKVEFLVSFYNNEISEKSEIFDDQFSVERPDGSNFTLKIRSTKLEDSAMYFCASLLWGGPIQETQYFGPGTRLLVL.

Here the CDR3 reads CASSYRAEGEQYF. The CDR3 nucleotides read TGTGCCAGCAGCTACAGGGCCGAGGGAGAGCAGTACTTC. The chain uses TRBV5-6 and TRBJ2-7; D might be TRBD1 (6 bases). Germline V gives CDR1 SGHDT, CDR2 YYEEEE. The CDR3 has 13 amino acids. V gave up 3 bases and J gave up 7 bases, with 14 bases separating them.

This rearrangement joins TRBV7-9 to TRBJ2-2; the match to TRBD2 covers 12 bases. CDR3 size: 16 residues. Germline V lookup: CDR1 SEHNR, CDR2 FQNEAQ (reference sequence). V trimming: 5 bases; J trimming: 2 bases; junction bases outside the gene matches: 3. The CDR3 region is CASSASGGGNTGELFF. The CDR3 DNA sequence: TGTGCCAGCAGCGCTAGCGGGGGGGGCAACACCGGGGAGCTGTTTTTT.